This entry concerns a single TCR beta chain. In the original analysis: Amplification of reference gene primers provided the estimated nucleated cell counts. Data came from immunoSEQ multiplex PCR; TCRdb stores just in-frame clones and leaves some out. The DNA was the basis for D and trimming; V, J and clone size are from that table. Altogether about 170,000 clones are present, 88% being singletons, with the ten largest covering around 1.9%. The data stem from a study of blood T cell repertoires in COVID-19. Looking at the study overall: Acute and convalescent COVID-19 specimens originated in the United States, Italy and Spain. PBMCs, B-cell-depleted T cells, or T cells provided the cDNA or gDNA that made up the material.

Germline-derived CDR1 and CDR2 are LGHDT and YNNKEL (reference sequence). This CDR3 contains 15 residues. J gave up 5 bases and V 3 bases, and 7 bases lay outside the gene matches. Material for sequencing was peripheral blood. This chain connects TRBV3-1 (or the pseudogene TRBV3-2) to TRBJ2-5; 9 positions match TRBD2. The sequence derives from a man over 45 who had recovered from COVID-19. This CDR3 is CASSQGLALRETQYF. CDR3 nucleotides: TGTGCCAGCAGCCAGGGACTAGCTCTTCGCGAGACCCAGTACTTC.